This T cell receptor (beta chain) is drawn from a study of identical twins. Study-wide points: Models predicted less out-of-frame TCR alpha sharing in monozygotic twins than was found. Interpretation of the results relied on cross-sectional statistical analysis and not on following the same donors. Alpha sequences out of frame and shared by twins had excess low generation probability.

Remarks on this clonotype: As yet, its antigen is unknown.

MiXCR, applied by TCRdb to the 5' RACE reads, yields one record per CDR3 protein. Counted here are around 250,000 distinct CDR3 sequences, approximately 11% occurring once; the ten biggest clones make up 4%. From germline, CDR1 is DFQATT and CDR2 SNEGSKA (reference sequence). The CDR3 runs to 13 residues. V lost 0 bases to trimming and J lost 6 bases, with 12 bases between them. These sequences were also reported in another study, on yellow fever vaccine responses in identical twins. According to that study: Twins' vaccine T cell responses reportedly seemed partly convergent and partly personalized.

The chain joins TRBV20-1 to TRBJ2-7, with D unresolved. The clonotype was recovered from a woman in her late teens or twenties in good health. Sequencing was performed on memory (CD45RO+) T cells sorted from blood. CDR3 nucleotides: TGCAGTGCTAGAGATCCGAATAGGAGCGAGCAGTACTTC. Encoded protein: CSARDPNRSEQYF.